The T cell receptor (beta chain) described here comes from a study of immune heterogeneity within non-small cell lung tumors listed by TCRdb under 2018. With regard to the full study: By histology, the tumors were a few squamous cell carcinomas, nine to ten non-squamous carcinomas and 1 tumor not otherwise specified. To look at intratumoral immune heterogeneity, the study ran whole-exome sequencing, RNA-seq and TCR beta repertoire sequencing on several spatially distinct regions taken from every NSCLC tumor. Transcriptome data were available for just approximately 40 loci from 12 patients, whereas TCR repertoire analysis spanned under 60 tumor loci from roughly 14 patients. Binding of neoantigens to the HLA alleles of each patient was predicted with netMHCpan-3.0 for mutant peptides of 8 to 11 amino acids.

V has 5 bases trimmed and J has 1 base trimmed; junction bases matching no gene number 2. The CDR3 contains 15 residues, cysteine and phenylalanine counted. Only CDR3 DNA is held: 45 bases, read in frame from base 1. The germline V gene yields MNHNS for CDR1 and SASEGT for CDR2. The investigation overall reported the following: A moderate positive correlation (R roughly 0.32), which was statistically significant, linked local T-cell repertoire clonality to local tumor mutational burden. For the most part, high-frequency TCR beta clonotypes differed from one individual patient to another. Within a patient, identical dominant CDR3B clonotypes were found to recur across loci, yet unique high-frequency clones were also harbored in different tumor locations.

The TCR beta CDR3 region was amplified with a multiplex PCR system whose first round ran for around 11 cycles using 32 V-gene forward primers and 13 J-gene reverse primers. First-round PCR used a QIAGEN Multiplex PCR Kit, and primer sequences were filed in Chinese patent CN105087789A. Illumina universal primers were attached in a second round of PCR run with the Phusion High-Fidelity PCR Kit. TCR libraries were paired-end sequenced at 151 bp read length on the Illumina HiSeq X Ten platform. Under the source paper's analysis protocol: Reads lacking multiplex PCR primers were removed with Cutadapt, read pairs were merged with PEAR, and CDR3 regions were called with MiXCR default settings. Repertoire diversity was assessed by Shannon entropy, and clonality was calculated as one minus the Shannon entropy divided by the ln of the count of productive unique sequences. Dominant or high-frequency T-cell clones were defined as clonotypes at frequencies of at least 0.5%. In TCRdb, the public reads were trimmed at Q25 with fastp and aligned with MiXCR, with productive beta chains retained. One record per CDR3 amino acid sequence lists the most common genes and DNA. TCRdb, rather than the study authors, made the V and J calls. This sample is represented by roughly 3,200 distinct CDR3 sequences; 17% of them were singletons. Under 20% of the sample is taken by the ten largest.

Genomic DNA was extracted from bulk tumor tissue and used as the TCR template, and about 0.65 ug gDNA was amplified per sample. During surgery, several biopsies were collected from each primary tumor and placed as far from one another as possible within the tumor mass. Patients in the study cohort, which was described as untreated, were newly diagnosed NSCLC cases going through curative surgery. The donor group was made up of more than twelve newly diagnosed non-small cell lung cancer patients undergoing surgery with curative intent. Resected tumor masses were reviewed by two independent pathologists. Sequencing was performed only on DNA and RNA samples of high quality. At least ten counts were recorded for this clonotype. Its antigen is still unknown. No base quality values were provided; no much bigger clone lies one nucleotide off.

Recombination joined TRBV6-1 with TRBJ1-5, and 10 junctional nucleotides match TRBD1. This clonotype was obtained from a middle-aged man with non-small cell lung cancer. The specimen was lung tumor tissue. The CDR3 is CASSMGQGSNQPQHF. The DNA is as follows: TGTGCCAGCAGTATGGGACAGGGGAGCAATCAGCCCCAGCATTTT.